This T cell receptor (beta chain) comes out of a study of cytomegalovirus exposure and HLA in healthy donors. The CDR3 has 15 amino acids. V dropped 5 bases and J dropped 3; count of bases not matched to a gene: 4. CDR1 and CDR2 (germline): SGHVS, FNYEAQ. The PCR ran on 60 Vbeta and 13 Jbeta primers. TCRdb's copy holds only in-frame clones and misses some; the assay was immunoSEQ multiplex PCR. Of nearly 70,000 clones in the sample, 65% to 75% are singletons; the top ten hold 11%. The rearrangement uses TRBV7-6 and TRBJ2-1, with 10 nucleotides matching TRBD2. This TCR derives from a woman aged 60-70 years in good health and CMV-seropositive. Sample: PBMCs. For the CDR3, the DNA is TGTGCCAGCAGCCCCACTAGCGGGGACTACAATGAGCAGTTCTTC. Translation gives CASSPTSGDYNEQFF.